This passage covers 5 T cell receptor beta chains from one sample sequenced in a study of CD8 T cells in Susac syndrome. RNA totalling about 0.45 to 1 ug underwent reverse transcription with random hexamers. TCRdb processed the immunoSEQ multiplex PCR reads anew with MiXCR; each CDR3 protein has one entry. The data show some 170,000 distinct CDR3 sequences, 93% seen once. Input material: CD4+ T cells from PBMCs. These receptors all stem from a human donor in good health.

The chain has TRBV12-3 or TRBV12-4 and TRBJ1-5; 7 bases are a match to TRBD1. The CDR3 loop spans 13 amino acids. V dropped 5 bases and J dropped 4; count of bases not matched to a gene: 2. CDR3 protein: CASSHRGNQPQHF. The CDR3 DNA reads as TGTGCCAGCAGTCACAGGGGTAATCAGCCCCAGCATTTT.

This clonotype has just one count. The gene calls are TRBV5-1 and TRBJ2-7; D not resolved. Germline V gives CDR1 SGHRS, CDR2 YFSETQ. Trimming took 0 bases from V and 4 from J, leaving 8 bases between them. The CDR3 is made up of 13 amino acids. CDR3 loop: CASSLGGRYEQYF. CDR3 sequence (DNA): TGCGCCAGCAGCTTGGGTGGTCGGTACGAGCAGTACTTC.

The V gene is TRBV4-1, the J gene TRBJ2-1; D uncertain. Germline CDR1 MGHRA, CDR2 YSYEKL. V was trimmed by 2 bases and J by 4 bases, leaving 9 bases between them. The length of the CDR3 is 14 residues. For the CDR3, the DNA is TGCGCCAGCAGCCAACCTCTAGGTTACAATGAGCAGTTCTTC. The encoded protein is CASSQPLGYNEQFF.

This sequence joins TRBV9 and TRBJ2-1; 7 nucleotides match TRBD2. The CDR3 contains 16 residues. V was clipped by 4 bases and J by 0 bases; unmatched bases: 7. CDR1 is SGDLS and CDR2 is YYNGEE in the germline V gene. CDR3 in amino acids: CASSLSGRSSYNEQFF. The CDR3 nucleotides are TGTGCCAGCAGCCTCTCCGGGAGGAGCTCCTACAATGAGCAGTTCTTC.

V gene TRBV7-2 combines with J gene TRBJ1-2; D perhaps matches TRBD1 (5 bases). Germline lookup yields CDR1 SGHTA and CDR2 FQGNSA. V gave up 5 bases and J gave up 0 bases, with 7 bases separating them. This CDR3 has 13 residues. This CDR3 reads CASSTGPNYGYTF. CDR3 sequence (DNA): TGTGCCAGCAGCACGGGACCTAACTATGGCTACACCTTC.